This T cell receptor (beta chain) was identified in a study of shared clonotypes between healthy human individuals. Findings and caveats of the study: Sample collection involved blood only; tissue repertoires are likely different.

The V end lost 0 bases, the J end lost 4 bases, and 11 bases lay between the germline ends. There are 15 residues in the CDR3. Germline loops: CDR1 SGDLS, CDR2 YYNGEE. Naive CD8 cells comprised CD45RO-negative, CCR7-positively selected cells, excluding terminally differentiated effector memory CD45RA+ cells. Healthy and HIV-negative, the adult donors had no recent acute infections or vaccinations. Several immunoSEQ plates held equal portions of the genomic DNA taken from each subset. In the original processing: ImmunoSEQ output lacked quality scores and full-length reads, limiting matched filtering. Sequenced by immunoSEQ multiplex PCR; TCRdb stores in-frame clones only, minus some. V and J calls and clone size are those listed in that table; D and trimming were worked out from the DNA. This sample has around 2.1 million clones, with approximately 94% found just once. Notes on this clone: What it binds is unknown.

Sequenced material: naive CD8+ T cells from PBMCs. The sequence derives from a man aged 18-30 years in good health. Some clones in this sample may be carry-over from other donors' samples. This chain uses TRBV9 with TRBJ2-1; the D is unclear. CDR3 bases: TGTGCCAGCAGCGTAGCAGGAATCACTTACAATGAGCAGTTCTTC. It codes for CASSVAGITYNEQFF.